These T cell receptor beta chains were read from a single sample in a study of blood T cell repertoires in COVID-19. Clones were read by immunoSEQ multiplex PCR, and TCRdb kept only the in-frame ones, dropping some. This table has around 330,000 clones, about 85% appearing once. Material for sequencing was PBMCs or T cells enriched from blood (not recorded which). The receptors derive from a woman aged 30 to 39 who had been exposed to COVID-19. Each CDR3 is given with its conserved first and last residue. D genes are given only for firm matches. Rows may omit the clone size; those that give it use once, few, many or a size class.

- | TRBD1 | TRBJ1-1 | TRBV13 | TGTGCCAGCAGCCCAGGGGGGAACACTGAAGCTTTCTTT | CASSPGGNTEAFF
once | - | TRBJ1-1 | TRBV12-3/TRBV12-4 | TGTGCCAGCAGCCTACCGGACACTGAAGCTTTCTTT | CASSLPDTEAFF
few | - | TRBJ1-6 | TRBV7-9 | TGTGCCAGCAGCTCGGAACATGGAAAGGGGTCACCCCTCCACTTT | CASSSEHGKGSPLHF
- | - | TRBJ2-5 | TRBV30 | TGTGCCTGGAGTGCGACAGGGGAGGGGGAGACCCAGTACTTC | CAWSATGEGETQYF
- | - | TRBJ1-1 | TRBV28 | TGTGCCAGCAGTTTAGGGGGCCGTGAAGCTTTCTTT | CASSLGGREAFF
- | - | TRBJ2-7 | TRBV11-3 | TGTGCCAGCAGCTTCGACAGAACCTACGAGCAGTACTTC | CASSFDRTYEQYF
- | TRBD1 | TRBJ1-3 | TRBV30 | TGTGCCTGGGCAAGGGACAGACCTAGCTCTGGAAACACCATATATTTT | CAWARDRPSSGNTIYF
- | - | TRBJ1-2 | TRBV28 | TGTGCCAGCACCACCCCAGGGATGGGGTTCTATGGCTACACCTTC | CASTTPGMGFYGYTF
- | TRBD2 | TRBJ2-3 | TRBV9 | TGTGCCAGCAGCGTAGCAGGATCGAGCGGGAGTGGAGATACGCAGTATTTT | CASSVAGSSGSGDTQYF
- | TRBD1 | TRBJ2-3 | TRBV12-3/TRBV12-4 | TGTGCCAGCAGTCGGGACAGGGGGCGCGTGTATTTT | CASSRDRGRVYF
- | - | TRBJ1-1 | TRBV7-9 | TGTGCCAGCAGCCCCCAAGGGGCTGAAGCTTTCTTT | CASSPQGAEAFF
- | TRBD1 | TRBJ1-1 | TRBV5-1 | TGCGCCAGCAGCATCGGGACAGGGGGTAATACTGAAGCTTTCTTT | CASSIGTGGNTEAFF
- | TRBD1 | TRBJ2-3 | TRBV14 | TGTGCCAGCAGTCAAACAGGGGCTTTGGATACGCAGTATTTT | CASSQTGALDTQYF
- | TRBD1 | TRBJ1-1 | TRBV5-1 | TGCGCCAGCAGCTTTGGCGGGCAGGGGGATACTGAAGCTTTCTTT | CASSFGGQGDTEAFF
many | TRBD2 | TRBJ2-3 | TRBV6-5 | TGTGCCAGCAGTTACCTCGGGGGGAACACAGATACGCAGTATTTT | CASSYLGGNTDTQYF